This TCR beta chain comes out of a study of cytomegalovirus exposure and HLA in healthy donors. General study results and limits: In a later analysis, compared with equally common non-associated chains, HLA-associated beta chains were more expanded.

It was with 60 Vbeta and 13 Jbeta primers that the PCR ran. Assay: immunoSEQ multiplex PCR; the TCRdb copy retains only in-frame clones and omits some. The table shows around 120,000 clones, with 80% to 85% occurring only once. With regard to this clone: As yet, its antigen is unknown.

Germline assignment: CDR1 WSHSY and CDR2 SAAADI. V lost 0 bases to trimming and J lost 5 bases, with 13 bases between them. This CDR3 has 15 amino acids. This chain uses TRBV10-2 with TRBJ2-5; D is possibly TRBD1 (5 bases). The receptor was isolated from a woman aged 25 to 45 in good health and CMV-seronegative. Sequencing used PBMCs. The CDR3, as DNA: TGCGCCAGCAGTGAGTCGGGCCCAGGGCGGGAGACCCAGTACTTC. Translation: CASSESGPGRETQYF.